The 32 T cell receptor beta chains reported below all come from one sample, sequenced in a study of technical replicates of blood from a handful of donors. This table comes from immunoSEQ multiplex PCR, and its TCRdb copy is limited to in-frame clones, with some not included. The table shows 76,000 or so clones, with just over 85% occurring only once. Material: PBMCs. Receptors originate from a human donor in good health. Some clones in this sample may be carry-over from other donors' samples.

The chain combines TRBV9 with TRBJ2-3; D not resolved. CDR3 length: 15 amino acids. The V and J ends lost 0 bases and 0 bases respectively, with 8 bases between them. From germline, CDR1 is SGDLS and CDR2 YYNGEE. The CDR3 coding sequence is TGTGCCAGCAGCGTAGCGGTGACTAGCACAGATACGCAGTATTTT. Its translation is CASSVAVTSTDTQYF.

CDR3 bases: TGTGCCAGCAGCTTGGTCGGCGAGGGCTACGAGCAGTACTTC. Translated, it gives CASSLVGEGYEQYF. This rearrangement joins TRBV5-8 to TRBJ2-7; a weak D match, TRBD2 (5 bases). Trimming took off 0 bases at V and 3 bases at J, with 10 bases between the two ends. Germline CDR1 reads SGHTS; CDR2 reads YDEGEE. CDR3 length equals 14 residues.

The V gene is TRBV2, the J gene TRBJ1-2; TRBD1 matches at 9 bases. The CDR3 sequence is 13 residues long. Germline trimming cut 8 bases from V and 7 bases from J; bases unmatched to any gene: 8. Germline CDR1 SNHLY, CDR2 FYNNEI. This CDR3 reads CASYGTGLRGYTF. CDR3 in DNA: TGTGCCAGCTACGGGACAGGGTTACGTGGCTACACCTTC.

Here the CDR3 DNA reads TGTGCCTGGAGCCTACTAGGAAGGGGGGAGCTGTTTTTT. This codes for CAWSLLGRGELFF. The chain combines TRBV30 with TRBJ2-2, with a weak D call TRBD2 (5 bases). V lost 3 bases and J 8 bases, leaving 13 bases between the germline ends. The CDR3 has 13 amino acids. CDR1 is GTSNPN and CDR2 is SVGIG in the germline V gene (reference sequence).

The chain uses TRBV12-5 and TRBJ2-1; TRBD1 is a possible D gene (6 bases). V was pared by 4 bases and J by 7 bases, with 20 bases between. Germline-derived CDR1 and CDR2 are LGHNT and FRNRAP. The CDR3 totals 16 residues. The CDR3 DNA is TGTGCTAGTGGTTCCCCCGACTGGGGGCAAGATAATGAGCAGTTCTTC. Its translation: CASGSPDWGQDNEQFF.

The V call is TRBV30, the J call TRBJ2-7; no clear D. The germline V gene has CDR1 GTSNPN and CDR2 SVGIG (reference sequence). The CDR3 has 12 residues. V lost 1 base and J lost 7, with 11 bases in between. The CDR3 sequence: CAWSDPVQEQYF. In DNA form, the CDR3 reads TGTGCCTGGAGTGACCCAGTTCAGGAGCAGTACTTC.

V and J are TRBV9 and TRBJ2-3; possible D gene TRBD1, 5 bases. The CDR3 has 13 amino acids. The V gene lost 3 bases and the J gene lost 1 base, with 6 bases spanning the gap. Germline-derived CDR1 and CDR2 are SGDLS and YYNGEE. Here the CDR3 reads CASSEQGTDTQYF. DNA for the CDR3: TGTGCCAGCAGCGAACAGGGCACAGATACGCAGTATTTT.

The chain is built from TRBV15 and TRBJ1-2, with 7 bases matching TRBD1. The length of the CDR3 is 14 residues. Germline lookup yields CDR1 LNHNV and CDR2 YYDKDF (reference sequence). Unmatched junction bases numbered 4, after V lost 4 bases and J lost 2 bases. The CDR3 region is CATSTDRANYGYTF. CDR3 nucleotides: TGTGCCACCAGCACCGACAGGGCCAACTATGGCTACACCTTC.

The chain is built from TRBV4-3 and TRBJ1-1; a weak D match, TRBD1 (6 bases). Per germline, CDR1 LGHNA and CDR2 YSLEER. V gave up 4 bases and J gave up 4 bases, with 13 bases separating them. The CDR3 length is 14 residues. CDR3 bases: TGCGCCAGCAGCCCCCGGACAGACCTCACTGAAGCTTTCTTT. It encodes CASSPRTDLTEAFF.

The chain combines TRBV5-4 with TRBJ2-3, with 8 bases lining up with TRBD2. This CDR3 has 17 amino acids. Looked up from germline, CDR1 is SGHNT and CDR2 is YYREEE (reference sequence). Germline trimming cut 3 bases from V and 0 bases from J; bases unmatched to any gene: 9. CDR3 in DNA: TGTGCCAGCAGCTCCCGGAGTAGCGGGGCTAGCACAGATACGCAGTATTTT. It yields the protein CASSSRSSGASTDTQYF.

This clone was found a few times. The chain combines TRBV19 with TRBJ1-1; perhaps TRBD1 as D (5 bases). The germline gives CDR1 LNHDA, CDR2 SQIVND (reference sequence). CDR3 length: 13 residues. Deletions cut 3 bases from V and 4 bases from J, with 9 bases between. DNA of the CDR3: TGTGCCAGTAGTATTGGGGGGGTCACTGAAGCTTTCTTT. This codes for CASSIGGVTEAFF.

The J gene is TRBJ2-2, the V gene TRBV28; possible D gene TRBD1, 6 bases. CDR1 MDHEN and CDR2 SYDVKM come from the germline V gene. There are 16 residues in the CDR3. The germline V and J ends were trimmed by 1 base and 3 bases, with 12 bases remaining between them. The CDR3 nucleotides read TGTGCCAGCAGTTTATTGGGGGCTGGGGACACCGGGGAGCTGTTTTTT. Protein product: CASSLLGAGDTGELFF.

The chain recombines TRBV20-1 with TRBJ1-1; D gene unclear. V lost 6 bases and J 4 bases, leaving 9 bases between the germline ends. The germline gives CDR1 DFQATT, CDR2 SNEGSKA (reference sequence). This CDR3 contains 11 residues. This CDR3 is CSARPGTEAFF. In DNA form, the CDR3 reads TGCAGTGCCCGTCCAGGCACTGAAGCTTTCTTT.

This sequence joins TRBV7-7 and TRBJ1-2, with D maybe TRBD1 (6 bases). Germline CDR1 is SSHAT and CDR2 is FNYEAQ (reference sequence). The ends were cut back, 3 bases at V and 7 bases at J, with 18 bases in the middle. The CDR3 consists of 15 residues. As DNA, the CDR3 is TGTGCCAGCAGCTTCCCCGAGGGGGAGGGGACTGGCTACACCTTC. Its protein product is CASSFPEGEGTGYTF.

Comment on this clone: Other nucleotide sequences in the sample specify the same CDR3. J is TRBJ2-3 and V is TRBV5-4; 12 bases map to TRBD2. The V segment lost 4 bases and the J segment 5 bases; nucleotides outside the gene matches: 5. CDR1 is SGHNT, CDR2 YYREEE, per germline (reference sequence). The CDR3 consists of 15 residues. The CDR3 region has the DNA TGTGCCAGCAGCCTAGCGGGAGGGCCTGGAGATACGCAGTATTTT. Protein sequence: CASSLAGGPGDTQYF.

The chain has TRBV30 and TRBJ1-6; tentatively, D is TRBD1 (5 bases). Deletions cut 4 bases from V and 7 bases from J, with 17 bases between. The germline CDR1 and CDR2 sequences are GTSNPN and SVGIG (reference sequence). The CDR3 is 15 residues long. In nucleotides, the CDR3 is TGTGCCTGGACGCTGCCAGGGTTCGTAAATTCACCCCTCCACTTT. The encoded protein is CAWTLPGFVNSPLHF.

This chain connects TRBV6-5 to TRBJ2-7; D is unclear. The ends were cut back, 8 bases at V and 0 bases at J, with 11 bases in the middle. The CDR3 is 13 amino acids. CDR1 is MNHEY and CDR2 is SVGAGI in the germline V gene. The CDR3, as DNA: TGTGCCAGCCAGGAACTGGACTCCTACGAGCAGTACTTC. This encodes CASQELDSYEQYF.

The chain carries TRBV7-3 and TRBJ1-1, with TRBD1 as a possible D gene (6 bases). Trimming cost V 0 bases and J 1 base, with 9 bases left between them. The V gene's germline CDR1 is SGHTA and CDR2 FQGTGA. This CDR3 is built from 15 residues. The CDR3 region has the DNA TGTGCCAGCAGCTTAACCAGGGGCTCGAACACTGAAGCTTTCTTT. It specifies CASSLTRGSNTEAFF.

This clone has just one count. The chain is built from TRBV30 and TRBJ1-3, with a tentative D call TRBD1 (5 bases). Germline CDR1 reads GTSNPN; CDR2 reads SVGIG (reference sequence). CDR3 size: 12 residues. Trimming stripped 5 bases from V and 7 bases from J, with 12 bases between. As DNA, the CDR3 is TGTGCCTGGGGGACTGCAGGGAACACCATATATTTT. It yields the protein CAWGTAGNTIYF. The variable domain in full, completed from reference TRBV30 and TRBJ1-3, reads SQTIHQWPATLVQPVGSPLSLECTVEGTSNPNLYWYRQAAGRGLQLLFYSVGIGQISSEVPQNLSASRPQDRQFILSSKKLLLSDSGFYLCAWGTAGNTIYFGEGSWLTVV.

V is TRBV6-1 and J is TRBJ2-1; weak D call: TRBD2 (5 bases). Germline CDR1 and CDR2: MNHNS and SASEGT. This CDR3 is built from 14 residues. V was cut by 2 bases and J by 6 bases, with 11 bases left in between. DNA for the CDR3: TGTGCCAGCAGTGAAATCCTCCGGGGCAATGAGCAGTTCTTC. This sequence encodes CASSEILRGNEQFF.

V is TRBV7-8 and J is TRBJ2-7; 8 nucleotides line up with TRBD1. CDR1 is SGHVS and CDR2 is FQNEAQ in the germline V gene. This CDR3 comprises 17 residues. V lost 1 base and J lost 1; bases outside the gene matches: 9. In DNA, the CDR3 is TGTGCCAGCAGCTTAGGCGGACAGGGTGTAGCATCCTACGAGCAGTACTTC. Translated: CASSLGGQGVASYEQYF.

The J gene is TRBJ2-1, the V gene TRBV25-1; tentatively, D is TRBD2 (6 bases). V was shortened by 2 bases and J by 7 bases, with 15 bases between the two germline ends. The CDR3 has 15 residues. Germline V gene data show CDR1 as MGHDK and CDR2 as SYGVNS. The chain's CDR3 is CASSESTGLQNEQFF. CDR3 DNA: TGTGCCAGCAGTGAAAGTACCGGACTACAAAATGAGCAGTTCTTC.

The J gene is TRBJ2-5, the V gene TRBV18; 9 bases map to TRBD2. This CDR3 comprises 15 residues. Germline V gene data show CDR1 as KGHSH and CDR2 as LQKENI. V lost 3 bases to trimming and J lost 1 base; unmatched junction nucleotides: 3. CDR3 residues: CASSPGTSPQETQYF. CDR3 nucleotides: TGTGCCAGCTCACCCGGGACTAGCCCCCAAGAGACCCAGTACTTC.

The gene calls are TRBV11-3 and TRBJ2-5; D is possibly TRBD2 (6 bases). The CDR3 runs to 14 residues. Trimming took 5 bases from V and 4 from J, leaving 14 bases between them. Looked up from germline, CDR1 is SGHNT and CDR2 is YENEEA. CDR3 amino acids: CASSLYGGSETQYF. DNA for the CDR3: TGTGCCAGCAGCCTATATGGGGGGTCAGAGACCCAGTACTTC. The full variable domain, its missing parts supplied by reference TRBV11-3 and TRBJ2-5, is EAGVVQSPRYKIIEKKQPVAFWCNPISGHNTLYWYLQNLGQGPELLIRYENEEAVDDSQLPKDRFSAERLKGVDSTLKIQPAELGDSAVYLCASSLYGGSETQYFGPGTRLLVL.

The chain couples TRBV7-9 to TRBJ2-7, with a tentative D call TRBD2 (6 bases). The CDR3 length is 12 residues. Germline values: CDR1 SEHNR, CDR2 FQNEAQ (reference sequence). V lost 9 bases to trimming and J lost 6 bases, with 15 bases between them. CDR3 DNA sequence: TGTGCCAGTAACAAACGGGACTCCGAGCAGTACTTC. Translating it yields CASNKRDSEQYF.

This clone occurred once. The chain joins TRBV5-1 to TRBJ2-1, with 8 bases identical to TRBD1. CDR1 and CDR2 (germline): SGHRS, YFSETQ. J was trimmed by 5 bases and V by 5 bases; bases with no gene match: 9. The CDR3 loop spans 15 amino acids. The CDR3 loop reads CASSLTGQADNEQFF. CDR3 coding DNA: TGCGCCAGCAGTCTCACGGGACAGGCAGACAATGAGCAGTTCTTC. Together with reference TRBV5-1 and TRBJ2-1, the CDR3 gives the full variable domain: KAGVTQTPRYLIKTRGQQVTLSCSPISGHRSVSWYQQTPGQGLQFLFEYFSETQRNKGNFPGRFSGRQFSNSRSEMNVSTLELGDSALYLCASSLTGQADNEQFFGPGTRLTVL.

This rearrangement joins TRBV5-1 to TRBJ1-2; D remains ambiguous. This CDR3 has 14 amino acids. CDR1 and CDR2 from the germline V gene are SGHRS and YFSETQ. The germline V and J ends were trimmed by 0 bases and 7 bases, with 13 bases remaining between them. CDR3 amino acids: CASSLVATEGGYTF. The DNA for the CDR3 is TGCGCCAGCAGCTTGGTAGCTACGGAAGGTGGCTACACCTTC.

This clone has a handful of counts. This chain connects TRBV12-5 to TRBJ2-1, with a possible D match to TRBD2 (6 bases). V lost 3 bases and J 10 bases, leaving 22 bases between the germline ends. The germline gives CDR1 LGHNT, CDR2 FRNRAP. The CDR3 sequence is 16 residues long. CDR3 nucleotides: TGTGCTAGTGGTTTTGACCGGGCAATGGGGAGCGGGGAGCAGTTCTTC. Amino acid sequence: CASGFDRAMGSGEQFF.

This chain joins TRBV5-6 and TRBJ2-3; 9 bases match TRBD1. CDR1 and CDR2 (germline): SGHDT, YYEEEE. V dropped 9 bases and J dropped 3; count of bases not matched to a gene: 2. The CDR3 totals 12 residues. This chain's CDR3 is CATGTGTDTQYF. As DNA, the CDR3 is TGTGCCACCGGGACAGGGACAGATACGCAGTATTTT.

The V call is TRBV5-4, the J call TRBJ1-1, with D possibly being TRBD1 (6 bases). The CDR3 is 14 amino acids. Germline V gene sequence: CDR1 SGHNT, CDR2 YYREEE (reference sequence). The germline V and J ends were trimmed by 1 base and 5 bases, with 12 bases remaining between them. The CDR3 bases are TGTGCCAGCAGCTTGAGCGCAGGGGCGACTGAAGCTTTCTTT. It specifies CASSLSAGATEAFF.

This sequence joins TRBV7-9 and TRBJ2-2; 9 bases are shared with TRBD1. The length of the CDR3 is 14 residues. The germline V gene encodes CDR1 SEHNR and CDR2 FQNEAQ (reference sequence). Losses at the gene ends were 5 bases for V and 6 bases for J; bases not matched to a gene: 4. This chain's CDR3 is CASSPDRGSGELFF. CDR3 DNA sequence: TGTGCCAGCAGCCCCGACAGGGGGTCCGGGGAGCTGTTTTTT.

V gene TRBV6-5 combines with J gene TRBJ2-1, with 7 nucleotides matching TRBD1. This CDR3 region has 15 residues. Losses at the gene ends were 0 bases for V and 9 bases for J; bases not matched to a gene: 8. The germline CDR1 and CDR2 sequences are MNHEY and SVGAGI. In DNA, the CDR3 is TGTGCCAGCAGTTACTCGATAGACAGGGTCGGTGAGCAGTTCTTC. This codes for CASSYSIDRVGEQFF.